The sequence of this T cell receptor beta chain was determined in a study of early T cells in non-severe SARS-CoV-2 infection. One entry per CDR3 protein, called by TCRdb with MiXCR from the 5' RACE reads. The sample records almost 30,000 distinct CDR3 sequences, 5.7% being singletons. The germline gives CDR1 SNHLY, CDR2 FYNNEI. This CDR3 contains 13 residues. The V and J ends lost 3 bases and 9 bases respectively, with 12 bases between them. The sequenced material came from whole blood. The rearrangement links TRBV2 to TRBJ2-1, with D perhaps matching TRBD1 (7 bases). The TCR sequence derives from an adult who was a healthcare worker with PCR-confirmed SARS-CoV-2 infection or an uninfected control (not recorded which). CDR3 in amino acids: CASSENRGGEQFF. The CDR3 nucleotides read TGTGCCAGCAGTGAGAACAGGGGAGGTGAGCAGTTCTTC.